The present TCR beta chain was sequenced within a study of PD-1 blockade in classical Hodgkin lymphoma. Study overall: Each patient was given nivolumab 3 mg/kg through a vein every 2 weeks. Study-level points and caveats: Underlying causes for the observed repertoire differences were not defined, possibly disease activity or prior therapy. Baseline diversity resembling that of newly diagnosed patients was seen in complete responders. Reports described newly diagnosed patients as having lower baseline TCR diversity than healthy donors.

Only in-frame clones appear in the TCRdb table, and some are missing; sequencing was by immunoSEQ multiplex PCR. Seen here are 8,000 to 8,500 clones, approximately 82% observed once, and the top ten hold roughly a quarter. Time point in this sample: cycle 4 day 1 (C4D1), after 6 weeks of nivolumab. Every patient experienced relapse after autologous stem cell transplantation, and brentuximab vedotin exposure varied. Magnetic negative selection of thawed PBMCs yielded the CD8+ T cells. V shed 4 bases and J shed 3 bases, with 12 bases lying between them. CDR1 SEHNR and CDR2 FQNEAQ come from the germline V gene (reference sequence). The CDR3 extends over 14 amino acids. Remarks on this clone: Its antigen is currently unknown.

The receptor's source is a human donor with classical Hodgkin lymphoma. The input for sequencing was CD8+ T cells from blood, taken before the fourth cycle of nivolumab. The chain uses TRBV7-9 and TRBJ1-2; D gene unclear. This CDR3 is CASSSSEHYYGYTF. CDR3 bases: TGTGCCAGCAGCTCCTCCGAGCACTACTATGGCTACACCTTC.